One sample yielded the 15 T cell receptor beta chains listed below, sequenced in a study of cytomegalovirus exposure and HLA in healthy donors. Vbeta (60) and Jbeta (13) primers were used in the PCR. This table comes from immunoSEQ multiplex PCR, and its TCRdb copy is limited to in-frame clones, with some not included. This table holds more than 50,000 clones, roughly 72% found once. The source material was PBMCs. The source of these receptors is a woman in her fifties or sixties in good health and CMV-seropositive.

Note on this clone: The same CDR3 also results from other DNA sequences found in this sample. The rearrangement joins TRBV7-8 to TRBJ1-4, with 8 nucleotides matching TRBD1. Germline trimming cut 4 bases from V and 5 bases from J; bases unmatched to any gene: 6. Germline V gives CDR1 SGHVS, CDR2 FQNEAQ. This CDR3 region has 15 residues. Here the CDR3 reads CASSSNRGRNEKLFF. CDR3 DNA sequence: TGTGCCAGCAGCTCCAACAGGGGGAGGAATGAAAAACTGTTTTTT.

The chain joins TRBV19 to TRBJ1-2; 11 bases match TRBD1. With 6 bases clipped from V and 5 bases from J, the junction kept 8 bases outside the gene matches. The germline CDR1 and CDR2 sequences are LNHDA and SQIVND (reference sequence). This CDR3 is built from 15 residues. In nucleotides, the CDR3 is TGTGCCAGTAGGAATAAAGGGACAGGGGGATATGGCTACACCTTC. Translated, it gives CASRNKGTGGYGYTF.

The rearrangement uses TRBV27 and TRBJ1-1, with D maybe TRBD1 (5 bases). The germline V gene encodes CDR1 MNHEY and CDR2 SMNVEV (reference sequence). Trimming took off 1 base at V and 3 bases at J, with 12 bases between the two ends. This CDR3 region has 15 residues. The CDR3 here is CASSLFYGGDTEAFF. CDR3 nucleotide sequence: TGTGCCAGCAGTTTATTCTACGGGGGGGACACTGAAGCTTTCTTT.

The V call is TRBV15, the J call TRBJ2-7; TRBD1 is a possible D gene (6 bases). Germline CDR1 LNHNV, CDR2 YYDKDF (reference sequence). CDR3 length: 16 amino acids. Between the trimmed V and J ends, which lost 3 bases and 4 bases, there was a span of 19 bases. CDR3 amino acids: CATSRTQGLGTYEQYF. CDR3 bases: TGTGCCACCAGCAGGACACAGGGTTTAGGAACGTACGAGCAGTACTTC.

V gene TRBV9 combines with J gene TRBJ1-4, with 10 bases that match TRBD1. This CDR3 region has 17 residues. J gave up 5 bases and V 0 bases, and 7 bases lay outside the gene matches. Germline CDR1 reads SGDLS; CDR2 reads YYNGEE. The CDR3 loop reads CASSVDPSGQGNEKLFF. The DNA for the CDR3 is TGTGCCAGCAGCGTAGATCCGTCGGGACAGGGGAATGAAAAACTGTTTTTT.

In this sample, this clone turned up once. The chain combines TRBV19 with TRBJ1-2; weak D call: TRBD1 (6 bases). CDR1 and CDR2 from the germline V gene are LNHDA and SQIVND (reference sequence). The CDR3 length is 14 residues. V lost 9 bases and J 4 bases, leaving 18 bases between the germline ends. The CDR3 spells CASGEGGTSYGYTF. The CDR3 region has the DNA TGTGCCAGCGGGGAAGGGGGTACCTCCTATGGCTACACCTTC.

This clone was seen a single time. CDR3 amino acids: CASRDYQAKNIQYF. In nucleotides, the CDR3 is TGTGCCAGCCGGGACTATCAAGCCAAAAACATTCAGTACTTC. This chain uses TRBV2 with TRBJ2-4; 7 bases agree with TRBD2. Germline CDR1 and CDR2: SNHLY and FYNNEI. With 8 bases clipped from V and 0 bases from J, the junction kept 4 bases outside the gene matches. The CDR3 sequence is 14 residues long.

The chain is built from TRBV21-1 and TRBJ1-2; the D call TRBD1 from the table was never checked on the DNA. TRBV21-1 is a pseudogene locus. The CDR3 has 18 amino acids. CDR3 region: CASSKGLRADRTGVGYTF. CDR3 bases: TGTGCCAGCAGCAAGGGCCTCAGGGCCGACAGGACGGGCGTGGGCTACACCTTC.

The J gene is TRBJ2-3, the V gene TRBV19, with 8 bases matching TRBD1. V trimming: 5 bases; J trimming: 0 bases; junction bases outside the gene matches: 10. The CDR3 consists of 17 residues. The germline V gene has CDR1 LNHDA and CDR2 SQIVND (reference sequence). The CDR3, as DNA: TGTGCCAGTAGTCGTGCCCGGACAGGGCAGAGCACAGATACGCAGTATTTT. Translation gives CASSRARTGQSTDTQYF. Using reference TRBV19 and TRBJ2-3 for the parts outside the CDR3, the full variable domain is DGGITQSPKYLFRKEGQNVTLSCEQNLNHDAMYWYRQDPGQGLRLIYYSQIVNDFQKGDIAEGYSVSREKKESFPLTVTSAQKNPTAFYLCASSRARTGQSTDTQYFGPGTRLTVL.

V and J are TRBV4-1 and TRBJ2-1; TRBD2 is a possible D gene (7 bases). Deletions cut 8 bases from V and 8 bases from J, with 16 bases between. Germline V gives CDR1 MGHRA, CDR2 YSYEKL. This CDR3 region has 13 residues. The CDR3 DNA is TGCGCCAGCGGAGGGGGGGCCCGCGATGAGCAGTTCTTC. Its translation is CASGGGARDEQFF.

The table lists this clone with a few counts. This sequence joins TRBV4-1 and TRBJ1-2, with D hard to call. The CDR3 loop spans 13 amino acids. V shed 0 bases and J shed 4 bases, with 6 bases lying between them. CDR1 and CDR2 from the germline V gene are MGHRA and YSYEKL. CDR3 sequence reads: CASSQDSSYGYTF. The CDR3 nucleotides read TGCGCCAGCAGCCAAGATTCCTCCTATGGCTACACCTTC.

J is TRBJ1-3 and V is TRBV14; D is uncertain. Per germline, CDR1 SGHDN and CDR2 FVKESK. The CDR3 length is 14 residues. V shed 3 bases and J shed 3 bases, with 9 bases lying between them. DNA of the CDR3: TGTGCCAGCAGCCAGCGGAGGTTTGGAAACACCATATATTTT. This sequence encodes CASSQRRFGNTIYF.

V is TRBV4-3 and J is TRBJ1-2; a weak D match, TRBD1 (6 bases). The CDR3 loop spans 15 amino acids. Germline CDR1 LGHNA, CDR2 YSLEER. Deletions cut 4 bases from V and 1 base from J, with 13 bases between. The CDR3: CASSPQDSLNYGYTF. In DNA form, the CDR3 reads TGCGCCAGCAGCCCACAGGACAGCCTTAACTATGGCTACACCTTC.

The J gene is TRBJ2-7, the V gene TRBV15; D remains ambiguous. The V gene's germline CDR1 is LNHNV and CDR2 YYDKDF (reference sequence). The CDR3 runs 14 residues. V dropped 2 bases and J dropped 4 bases, with 12 bases sitting between them. CDR3 bases: TGTGCCACCAGCAGATCGATGGAGAAGTACGAGCAGTACTTC. Amino acid sequence: CATSRSMEKYEQYF. Full variable domain (outside the CDR3, taken from reference TRBV15 and TRBJ2-7): DAMVIQNPRYQVTQFGKPVTLSCSQTLNHNVMYWYQQKSSQAPKLLFHYYDKDFNNEADTPDNFQSRRPNTSFCFLDIRSPGLGDTAMYLCATSRSMEKYEQYFGPGTRLTVT.

The gene calls are TRBV19 and TRBJ1-3, with a possible D match to TRBD1 (6 bases). V was clipped by 6 bases and J by 2 bases, with 14 bases between them. Looked up from germline, CDR1 is LNHDA and CDR2 is SQIVND (reference sequence). This CDR3 spans 15 amino acids. CDR3 in DNA: TGTGCCAGTAGCCCGGACAGTTGGGCTGGAAACACCATATATTTT. Its protein is CASSPDSWAGNTIYF.